The clone carrying this TCR beta chain was recorded at least ten times. The antigen remains unidentified. Amplification of TCR alpha and beta CDR3 regions from RNA used iRepertoire nested multiplex PCR. Tissue mRNA or PBMC total RNA, roughly 90-450 ng, went into one-step reverse transcription and amplification. Each CDR3 protein gets one entry after TCRdb re-called the multiplex PCR reads with MiXCR. The sample lists some 120,000 distinct CDR3 sequences; 20% to 25% were seen once. This specimen comes from a study of glioma-infiltrating T cells. Germline loops: CDR1 MDHEN, CDR2 SYDVKM. V lost 8 bases and J lost 5; bases outside the gene matches: 5. This CDR3 comprises 13 residues. Study-level points and caveats: CDR3 overlap between tissue and blood was very small. Gliomas, especially low-grade, showed above-expected tissue-blood divergence; non-neoplastic patients showed below.

This chain connects TRBV28 to TRBJ1-5; 8 positions agree with TRBD1. Sequencing used glioma tissue, nonneoplastic brain tissue, or PBMCs (not recorded which). The source of this sequence is a human donor with low-grade glioma or glioblastoma, undergoing nonglioma brain surgery, or in good health (not recorded which). The CDR3 coding sequence is TGTGCCAGCGTGACAGGGGATCATCAGCCCCAGCATTTT. Translating gives CASVTGDHQPQHF.